The following is a T cell receptor (beta chain) sequence with its context. Antigen: not known. This CDR3 spans 15 amino acids. V was shortened by 2 bases and J by 4 bases, with 14 bases between the two germline ends. Germline loops: CDR1 SGHTA, CDR2 FQGTGA. The PCR had 60 Vbeta and 13 Jbeta primers. In the authors' methods: Later reanalysis found 80 million or so unique TCR beta chains, roughly 10 million of them shared. Clones were sequenced by immunoSEQ multiplex PCR, and TCRdb holds only the in-frame ones, with some missing. Clonal size and the V and J genes are those of that table, whereas D and trimming came from the DNA. Among fewer than 45,000 clones listed, approximately 91% were seen once. The record originates from a study of cytomegalovirus exposure and HLA in healthy donors. Whole-study findings and limits: The study found most TCR sequences rare, yet found some public TCRs in many donors. High specificity and sensitivity for cytomegalovirus status were reported for the classifier.

The donors (healthy individuals) were bone marrow donors. The V gene is TRBV7-3, the J gene TRBJ1-1; D is undetermined. The TCR was taken from a woman between 18 and 30 years old in good health and CMV-seronegative. Sequencing input: PBMCs. The CDR3 spells CASSLRAATSTEAFF. In DNA, the CDR3 is TGTGCCAGCAGCTTACGAGCGGCTACGAGCACTGAAGCTTTCTTT.